Detailed here is one TCR beta chain. Repertoires were generated with immunoSEQ multiplex PCR, while TCRdb's copy carries only in-frame clones and drops some. The sample records about 440,000 clones, roughly 91% being singletons. The sample belongs to a study of Ad26.COV2.S vaccination and SARS-CoV-2 variants. Regarding treatment: 19 received Ad26.COV2.S at low or high dose, single or two shots; 5 received placebo; per-sample allocation not given. After the first vaccine or placebo injection, samples were drawn on day 63. The CDR3 is 13 residues long. V shed 4 bases and J shed 4 bases, with 11 bases lying between them. Looked up from germline, CDR1 is SGHNT and CDR2 is YYREEE (reference sequence).

The sample was peripheral blood, taken in a trial of Ad26.COV2.S vaccine versus placebo. The chain uses TRBV5-4 and TRBJ1-1; D is uncertain. The receptor's source is a person between 18 and 60 years old who received the Ad26.COV2.S COVID-19 vaccine or a placebo. Here the CDR3 reads CASSLNMGTEAFF. The CDR3, as DNA: TGTGCCAGCAGCCTAAACATGGGCACTGAAGCTTTCTTT.